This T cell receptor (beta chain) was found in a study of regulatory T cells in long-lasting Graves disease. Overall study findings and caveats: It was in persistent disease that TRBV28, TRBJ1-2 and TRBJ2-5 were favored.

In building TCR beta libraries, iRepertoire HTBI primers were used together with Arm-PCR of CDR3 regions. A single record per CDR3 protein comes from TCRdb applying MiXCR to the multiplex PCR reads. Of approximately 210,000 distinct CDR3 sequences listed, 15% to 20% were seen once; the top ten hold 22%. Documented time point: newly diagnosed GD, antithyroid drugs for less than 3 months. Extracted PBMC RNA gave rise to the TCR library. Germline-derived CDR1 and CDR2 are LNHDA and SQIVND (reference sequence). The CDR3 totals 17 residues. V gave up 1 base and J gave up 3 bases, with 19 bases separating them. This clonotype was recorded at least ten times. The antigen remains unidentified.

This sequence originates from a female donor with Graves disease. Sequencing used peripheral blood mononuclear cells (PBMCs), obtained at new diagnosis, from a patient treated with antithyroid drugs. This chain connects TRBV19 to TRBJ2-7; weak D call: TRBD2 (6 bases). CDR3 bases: TGTGCCAGTAGTATAGTAGGAGGGCCAGGCCATCACTACGAGCAGTACTTC. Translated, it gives CASSIVGGPGHHYEQYF.